This TCR beta chain was recovered during a study of blood T cell repertoires in COVID-19. Across the study: Sites across the United States, Italy and Spain contributed samples from acute and convalescent COVID-19. The cDNA or gDNA used as material had been derived from T cells, B-cell-depleted T cells, or PBMCs.

Per the study methods: Researchers report that nucleated cell counts were estimated from reference gene primer amplification. Libraries were prepared by immunoSEQ multiplex PCR; TCRdb keeps only in-frame clonotypes and omits some of them. V, J and clone size reflect that table, while D and trimming were determined from the DNA. This table holds 150,000 to 200,000 clones, 80% to 85% found once. V gave up 1 base and J gave up 4 bases, with 7 bases separating them. CDR1 LNHNV and CDR2 YYDKDF come from the germline V gene (reference sequence). This CDR3 has 13 residues. The sample was peripheral blood. V gene TRBV15 combines with J gene TRBJ1-1; D gene ambiguous. The clonotype comes from a human donor with acute or convalescent COVID-19. The donor label of this sample is uncertain. The CDR3 loop reads CATSRVGSTEAFF. The CDR3 coding sequence is TGTGCCACCAGCAGAGTCGGGAGCACTGAAGCTTTCTTT. Based on the CDR3 plus reference TRBV15 and TRBJ1-1, the full variable domain is DAMVIQNPRYQVTQFGKPVTLSCSQTLNHNVMYWYQQKSSQAPKLLFHYYDKDFNNEADTPDNFQSRRPNTSFCFLDIRSPGLGDTAMYLCATSRVGSTEAFFGQGTRLTVV.